These T cell receptor beta chains were read from a single sample in a study of identical twins. MiXCR was run by TCRdb on the 5' RACE reads, yielding one entry per CDR3 protein. Of 400,000 to 650,000 distinct CDR3 sequences listed, less than 25% are singletons. This sample also appeared in a second study, on T cells expressing NK-cell markers.

Sequencing was performed on CD4+ T cells sorted from blood. Receptors were obtained from a woman between 18 and 29 years old in good health. The CDR3 runs from the conserved cysteine through the conserved F or W. Each record gives: J gene, V gene, clone size, D gene, CDR3 DNA, CDR3 protein. A D gene is named only where the DNA matches it firmly. A clone size is listed for some rows: how often the clone was seen (once, few, many), or a class if it is expanded.

j_call: TRBJ2-7
v_call: TRBV20-1
clone_size: few
d_call: TRBD2
cdr3_nt: TGCAGTGCTAGTCCCCAACTAGCGGGGGCTTTATACGAGCAGTACTTC
cdr3_aa: CSASPQLAGALYEQYF

j_call: TRBJ1-6
v_call: TRBV20-1
clone_size: few
d_call: TRBD1
cdr3_nt: TGCAGTGCTAGCCCGGGACAGGGGGCTTCACCCCTCCACTTT
cdr3_aa: CSASPGQGASPLHF

j_call: TRBJ1-5
v_call: TRBV24-1
clone_size: many
d_call: TRBD1
cdr3_nt: TGTGCCACCCGCCACAGGGGGCTTTCCCTTAGCAATCAGCCCCAGCATTTT
cdr3_aa: CATRHRGLSLSNQPQHF

j_call: TRBJ2-7
v_call: TRBV10-2
clone_size: .
d_call: .
cdr3_nt: TGCGCCGCCAAGACAGCCTACGAGCAGTACTTC
cdr3_aa: CAAKTAYEQYF

j_call: TRBJ2-1
v_call: TRBV7-3
clone_size: .
d_call: TRBD2
cdr3_nt: TGTGCCAGCAGCTCCAGCGGGGGGGGGTTGGCTGAGCAGTTCTTC
cdr3_aa: CASSSSGGGLAEQFF

j_call: TRBJ2-3
v_call: TRBV15
clone_size: .
d_call: TRBD1
cdr3_nt: TGTGCCACCAGCAGTTACCGACAGGGGGTTTTCCCAGATACGCAGTATTTT
cdr3_aa: CATSSYRQGVFPDTQYF

j_call: TRBJ2-5
v_call: TRBV10-2
clone_size: .
d_call: .
cdr3_nt: TGCGCCAGCCAGAGGGAACGCTATTCGGGAGAGACCCAGTACTTC
cdr3_aa: CASQRERYSGETQYF

j_call: TRBJ1-1
v_call: TRBV5-1
clone_size: few
d_call: .
cdr3_nt: TGCGCCAGCAGCTCACAGGGTTCATTGAACACTGAAGCTTTCTTT
cdr3_aa: CASSSQGSLNTEAFF

j_call: TRBJ2-3
v_call: TRBV6-2/TRBV6-3
clone_size: few
d_call: TRBD1
cdr3_nt: TGTGCCAGCAGCCTACAGGGGATGAAGCAGTATTTT
cdr3_aa: CASSLQGMKQYF

j_call: TRBJ1-6
v_call: TRBV27
clone_size: few
d_call: TRBD1
cdr3_nt: TGTGCCAGCAGCGTGGGACAGGGGTTTCTCCATTCACCCCTCCACTTT
cdr3_aa: CASSVGQGFLHSPLHF

j_call: TRBJ2-7
v_call: TRBV20-1
clone_size: .
d_call: TRBD2
cdr3_nt: TGCAGTGCTAGAGCATTAACTAGCGGGGCCCCCTACGAGCAGTACTTC
cdr3_aa: CSARALTSGAPYEQYF

j_call: TRBJ2-7
v_call: TRBV11-2
clone_size: .
d_call: .
cdr3_nt: TGTGCCAGCGCGGTGGGGGGTTGGCACGAGCAGTACTTC
cdr3_aa: CASAVGGWHEQYF

j_call: TRBJ1-4
v_call: TRBV10-3
clone_size: few
d_call: .
cdr3_nt: TGTGCCTCCCACGGCGGCAGTGAAAAACTGTTTTTT
cdr3_aa: CASHGGSEKLFF

j_call: TRBJ1-4
v_call: TRBV5-5
clone_size: once
d_call: .
cdr3_nt: TGTGCCAGCAGCTCGGACAGACCAACTAATGAAAAACTGTTTTTT
cdr3_aa: CASSSDRPTNEKLFF

j_call: TRBJ2-5
v_call: TRBV20-1
clone_size: .
d_call: TRBD2
cdr3_nt: TGCAGTGCTACGTCTAGCGGGAGTATCGGGACCCAGTACTTC
cdr3_aa: CSATSSGSIGTQYF

j_call: TRBJ2-7
v_call: TRBV24-1
clone_size: .
d_call: TRBD1
cdr3_nt: TGTGCCACCAGTGATCCAGGCGGACAGGAGTACTTC
cdr3_aa: CATSDPGGQEYF

j_call: TRBJ2-7
v_call: TRBV27
clone_size: .
d_call: .
cdr3_nt: TGTGCCAGCAGTGTCAGAAAGGGAGGCTACGAGCAGTACTTC
cdr3_aa: CASSVRKGGYEQYF

j_call: TRBJ1-6
v_call: TRBV6-5
clone_size: many
d_call: .
cdr3_nt: TGTGCCAGCAGTTACTCGAGTTCCAGGACCCTCTTATATGATTCACCCCTCCACTTT
cdr3_aa: CASSYSSSRTLLYDSPLHF

j_call: TRBJ2-3
v_call: TRBV24-1
clone_size: once
d_call: TRBD2
cdr3_nt: TGTGCCACCAGTTCGACTAGCGGGCGGTCAGATACGCAGTATTTT
cdr3_aa: CATSSTSGRSDTQYF

j_call: TRBJ2-5
v_call: TRBV20-1
clone_size: many
d_call: .
cdr3_nt: TGCAGTGCCCCGGGACTCACACAAGAGACCCAGTACTTC
cdr3_aa: CSAPGLTQETQYF

j_call: TRBJ2-3
v_call: TRBV15
clone_size: .
d_call: .
cdr3_nt: TGTGCCACCAGCTTCCGGGCCCCATTAAGGGCAGATACGCAGTATTTT
cdr3_aa: CATSFRAPLRADTQYF

j_call: TRBJ2-7
v_call: TRBV2
clone_size: .
d_call: TRBD2
cdr3_nt: TGTGCCAGCAGCGCCGGGACTAGCGGGATTTCATGGTTCTACGAGCAGTACTTC
cdr3_aa: CASSAGTSGISWFYEQYF

j_call: TRBJ2-5
v_call: TRBV6-5
clone_size: few
d_call: .
cdr3_nt: TGTGCCAGCAGTTACGGGCCGGGTCAAGAGACCCAGTACTTC
cdr3_aa: CASSYGPGQETQYF

j_call: TRBJ1-2
v_call: TRBV18
clone_size: few
d_call: .
cdr3_nt: TGTGCCAGCTCACCAAACAGGGAATATGGCTACACCTTC
cdr3_aa: CASSPNREYGYTF

j_call: TRBJ2-3
v_call: TRBV19
clone_size: few
d_call: TRBD1
cdr3_nt: TGTGCCAGCCGGGACAGAAGCACAGATACGCAGTATTTT
cdr3_aa: CASRDRSTDTQYF

j_call: TRBJ2-7
v_call: TRBV7-9
clone_size: once
d_call: .
cdr3_nt: TGTGCCAGCAGCGGGGCGGGTGAAAAGCGTTCCTACGAGCAGTACTTC
cdr3_aa: CASSGAGEKRSYEQYF

j_call: TRBJ1-2
v_call: TRBV28
clone_size: .
d_call: .
cdr3_nt: TGTGCCAGCAGTTCGAATACAGGGTACTATGGCTACACCTTC
cdr3_aa: CASSSNTGYYGYTF

j_call: TRBJ2-3
v_call: TRBV4-2
clone_size: few
d_call: .
cdr3_nt: TGTGCCAGCAGCCAAGATGGGCAGGGAGGCACAGATACGCAGTATTTT
cdr3_aa: CASSQDGQGGTDTQYF

j_call: TRBJ2-7
v_call: TRBV20-1
clone_size: .
d_call: TRBD2
cdr3_nt: TGCAGTGCTTCTATGAGGACTAGCGGATACGAGCAGTACTTC
cdr3_aa: CSASMRTSGYEQYF

j_call: TRBJ1-2
v_call: TRBV12-3/TRBV12-4
clone_size: .
d_call: .
cdr3_nt: TGTGCCAGCAGTTTAGCGGGGGTGACTAACTATGGCTACACCTTC
cdr3_aa: CASSLAGVTNYGYTF

j_call: TRBJ1-5
v_call: TRBV20-1
clone_size: many
d_call: TRBD1
cdr3_nt: TGCAGTGCTAGAGGAGGACAGGGGGCAAGCAATCAGCCCCAGCATTTT
cdr3_aa: CSARGGQGASNQPQHF

j_call: TRBJ2-1
v_call: TRBV15
clone_size: few
d_call: .
cdr3_nt: TGTGCCACCAGCAGTAACAGGTTACTCTACAATGAGCAGTTCTTC
cdr3_aa: CATSSNRLLYNEQFF

j_call: TRBJ2-7
v_call: TRBV23-1
clone_size: .
d_call: TRBD2
cdr3_nt: TGCGCCAGCAGTCACCCCGGACTAGCGGGAAACGAGCAGTACTTC
cdr3_aa: CASSHPGLAGNEQYF

j_call: TRBJ2-6
v_call: TRBV5-5
clone_size: few
d_call: .
cdr3_nt: TGTGCCAGCAGCCAAATCATTGGCCCCGGGGCCAACGTCCTGACTTTC
cdr3_aa: CASSQIIGPGANVLTF

j_call: TRBJ1-6
v_call: TRBV20-1
clone_size: few
d_call: TRBD1
cdr3_nt: TGCAGTGCTAGGACCCTGGACAGGGGTTCTTCACCCCTCCACTTT
cdr3_aa: CSARTLDRGSSPLHF

j_call: TRBJ1-1
v_call: TRBV20-1
clone_size: few
d_call: TRBD1
cdr3_nt: TGCAGTGCTAGAGCATCAGGGGGCCGAACTTTCTTT
cdr3_aa: CSARASGGRTFF

j_call: TRBJ1-5
v_call: TRBV4-3
clone_size: .
d_call: .
cdr3_nt: TGCGCCAGCAGCCGAACCTGGAAGAGGTATCAGCCCCAGCATTTT
cdr3_aa: CASSRTWKRYQPQHF

j_call: TRBJ2-5
v_call: TRBV5-1
clone_size: many
d_call: .
cdr3_nt: TGCGCCAGCAGCTGGTACAACGACAGGCAAGAGACCCAGTACTTC
cdr3_aa: CASSWYNDRQETQYF

j_call: TRBJ2-3
v_call: TRBV6-1
clone_size: .
d_call: .
cdr3_nt: TGTGCCAGCAATGACCCCCGTACAGATACGCAGTATTTT
cdr3_aa: CASNDPRTDTQYF

j_call: TRBJ2-7
v_call: TRBV20-1
clone_size: .
d_call: TRBD2
cdr3_nt: TGCAGTGCTAGAGATCGACTAGCGGGGGTGGACGAGCAGTACTTC
cdr3_aa: CSARDRLAGVDEQYF

j_call: TRBJ1-6
v_call: TRBV12-3/TRBV12-4
clone_size: .
d_call: .
cdr3_nt: TGTGCCAGCAGTTTAGGGGATGATAATTCACCCCTCCACTTT
cdr3_aa: CASSLGDDNSPLHF

j_call: TRBJ2-3
v_call: TRBV5-1
clone_size: few
d_call: TRBD2
cdr3_nt: TGCGCCAGCAGCTTGGGCCCTAGCGGGAGTTTAAGCGCAGATACGCAGTATTTT
cdr3_aa: CASSLGPSGSLSADTQYF

j_call: TRBJ1-1
v_call: TRBV12-3/TRBV12-4
clone_size: many
d_call: .
cdr3_nt: TGTGCCAGCAGCCCAATGAACACTGAAGCTTTCTTT
cdr3_aa: CASSPMNTEAFF

j_call: TRBJ1-2
v_call: TRBV12-3/TRBV12-4
clone_size: few
d_call: TRBD1
cdr3_nt: TGTGCCAGCAGGGCGACAGGGTTGGACGGCTACACCTTC
cdr3_aa: CASRATGLDGYTF

j_call: TRBJ2-3
v_call: TRBV6-5
clone_size: .
d_call: .
cdr3_nt: TGTGCCAGCAGTTACACGGGGCCTAGCACAGATACGCAGTATTTT
cdr3_aa: CASSYTGPSTDTQYF